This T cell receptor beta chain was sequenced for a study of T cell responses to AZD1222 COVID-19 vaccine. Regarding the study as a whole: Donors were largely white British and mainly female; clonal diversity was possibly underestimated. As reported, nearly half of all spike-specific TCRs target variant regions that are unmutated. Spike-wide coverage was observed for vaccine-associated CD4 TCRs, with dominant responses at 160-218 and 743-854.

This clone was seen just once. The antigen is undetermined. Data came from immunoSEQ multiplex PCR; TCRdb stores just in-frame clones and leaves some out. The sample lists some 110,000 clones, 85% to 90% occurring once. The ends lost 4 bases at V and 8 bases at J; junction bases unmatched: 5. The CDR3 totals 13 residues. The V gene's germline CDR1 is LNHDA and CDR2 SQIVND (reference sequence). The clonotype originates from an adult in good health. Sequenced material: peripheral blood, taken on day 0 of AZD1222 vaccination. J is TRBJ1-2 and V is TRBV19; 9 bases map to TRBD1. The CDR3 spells CASSRDRETGYTF. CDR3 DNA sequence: TGTGCCAGTAGTAGGGACAGGGAGACGGGCTACACCTTC.